The 20 T cell receptor beta chains below were found in one sample sequenced in a study of PD-1 blockade in mismatch repair-deficient tumors. The assay was immunoSEQ multiplex PCR, and TCRdb's table has in-frame clones only and misses some. The table lists approximately 79,000 clones, roughly 80% of them singletons. The sample in question was peripheral blood, obtained 44 weeks after starting pembrolizumab. These TCRs come from an adult with mismatch repair-deficient cancer.

The V and J genes are TRBV5-1 and TRBJ2-1; 7 bases align to TRBD1. CDR3 length equals 15 residues. Unmatched junction bases numbered 7, after V lost 2 bases and J lost 5 bases. CDR1 SGHRS and CDR2 YFSETQ come from the germline V gene. CDR3 nucleotides: TGCGCCAGCAGCTTCGAGGGGGCCCGGGACAATGAGCAGTTCTTC. It is translated as CASSFEGARDNEQFF.

The gene calls are TRBV5-1 and TRBJ2-4; 13 bases agree with TRBD2. Germline CDR1 and CDR2: SGHRS and YFSETQ. Trimming removed 4 bases from V and 2 bases from J; junction bases left unmatched: 6. This CDR3 is built from 17 residues. The CDR3 DNA follows: TGCGCCAGCAGCCCGTGGACTAGCGGGGGTTCCAAAAACATTCAGTACTTC. Its protein product is CASSPWTSGGSKNIQYF.

The chain has TRBV29-1 and TRBJ2-7; 12 positions match TRBD2. Germline assignment: CDR1 SQVTM and CDR2 ANQGSEA. Trimming cost V 5 bases and J 6 bases; bases outside gene matches: 11. CDR3 length: 15 amino acids. CDR3 loop: CSVWAASGRAGEQYF. DNA of the CDR3: TGCAGCGTTTGGGCCGCTAGCGGGAGGGCCGGCGAGCAGTACTTC.

The genes are TRBV5-1 and TRBJ1-1, with D possibly TRBD1 on 5 matching bases. Germline values: CDR1 SGHRS, CDR2 YFSETQ. The CDR3 extends over 15 amino acids. Between the trimmed V and J ends, which lost 3 bases and 5 bases, there was a span of 17 bases. The CDR3 loop is CASSSGRGGDTEAFF. CDR3 nucleotides: TGCGCCAGCAGCTCCGGGCGGGGGGGAGATACTGAAGCTTTCTTT.

DNA for the CDR3: TGTGCCAGCAGCCCTAGACTAGCGGTCCCCCCCTACAATGAGCAGTTCTTC. Translated: CASSPRLAVPPYNEQFF. The chain links TRBV13 to TRBJ2-1, with 9 nucleotides matching TRBD2. This CDR3 spans 17 amino acids. CDR1 is PRHDT, CDR2 FYEKMQ, per germline (reference sequence). V was pared by 5 bases and J by 2 bases, with 10 bases of the junction left unmatched.

The chain has TRBV12-2 and TRBJ2-7; the table's D call of TRBD2 was not tested on the DNA. TRBV12-2 is designated a pseudogene. The CDR3 extends over 14 amino acids. CDR3 DNA sequence: TGTGCAAGTCGAGGACGGTCGGGGGGCTACGAGCAGTACTTC. Its protein is CASRGRSGGYEQYF.

The V call is TRBV5-1, the J call TRBJ2-1; 10 nucleotides line up with TRBD2. Trimming at V came to 5 bases and at J to 7 bases, leaving 9 bases not matched to a gene. Germline V lookup: CDR1 SGHRS, CDR2 YFSETQ. The CDR3 sequence is 15 residues long. As DNA, the CDR3 is TGCGCCAGCAGAAGAGCCGGGACTAGCGAGAATGAGCAGTTCTTC. Encoded protein: CASRRAGTSENEQFF.

The chain is built from TRBV7-8 and TRBJ2-7; 8 positions match TRBD1. Trimming took 5 bases from V and 0 from J; bases not matched to a gene: 6. The CDR3 runs 15 residues. Per germline, CDR1 SGHVS and CDR2 FQNEAQ. CDR3: CASSLQGGGSYEQYF. CDR3 DNA sequence: TGTGCCAGCAGCCTACAGGGGGGTGGCTCCTACGAGCAGTACTTC.

The CDR3 region has the DNA TGCGCCAGCATCGGACAGGGGATAGGCACTGAAGCTTTCTTT. Protein: CASIGQGIGTEAFF. This chain joins TRBV5-1 and TRBJ1-1; 9 bases line up with TRBD1. Germline CDR1 reads SGHRS; CDR2 reads YFSETQ. The CDR3 consists of 14 residues. V gave up 6 bases and J gave up 4 bases; unmatched junction bases: 7.

The rearrangement joins TRBV27 to TRBJ2-2; TRBD2 aligns across 7 bases. CDR3 length equals 23 residues. V was clipped by 5 bases and J by 3 bases; unmatched bases: 30. Germline CDR1 and CDR2: MNHEY and SMNVEV (reference sequence). CDR3 region: CASSPPTSFPFNARTRDTGELFF. CDR3 nucleotide sequence: TGTGCCAGCAGTCCGCCTACTAGTTTCCCTTTTAATGCTAGGACTAGGGACACCGGGGAGCTGTTTTTT.

The chain joins TRBV6-5 to TRBJ2-7, with 11 bases aligning to TRBD2. The CDR3 extends over 14 amino acids. Germline V CDR1 and CDR2: MNHEY, SVGAGI. The junction had 5 bases not matched to a gene; V was cut back by 4 bases and J by 6 bases. CDR3 sequence (DNA): TGTGCCAGCAGTTTACTAGCGGGAGTAGCCGAGCAGTACTTC. The encoded protein is CASSLLAGVAEQYF.

In regard to this clone: The germline gene is not matched at one end of the junction; a read error may be the cause. The rearrangement links TRBV30 to TRBJ2-7, with 7 bases that match TRBD1. The CDR3 consists of 16 residues. Germline V gene data show CDR1 as GTSNPN and CDR2 as SVGIG (reference sequence). The CDR3 coding sequence is TGTGCCTGGAGTGTAATCTTGTGGGACAGCTCCTACGGGCAGTACTTC. Its translation is CAWSVILWDSSYGQYF.

The gene calls are TRBV7-2 and TRBJ2-3; D is ambiguous. This CDR3 has 14 residues. Germline V CDR1 and CDR2: SGHTA, FQGNSA. V lost 5 bases, J lost 0 bases, and 9 bases lay in between. CDR3 sequence reads: CASSARRSTDTQYF. DNA for the CDR3: TGTGCCAGCAGCGCCCGACGTAGCACAGATACGCAGTATTTT.

This sequence joins TRBV28 and TRBJ1-1, with D perhaps TRBD1 (6 bases). The V gene's germline CDR1 is MDHEN and CDR2 SYDVKM. V shed 6 bases and J shed 0 bases, with 8 bases lying between them. The CDR3 spans 13 residues. CDR3 amino acids: CASSGQMNTEAFF. The CDR3 bases are TGTGCCAGCAGCGGACAGATGAACACTGAAGCTTTCTTT.

CDR3 amino acids: CASSKDSTIHYEQYF. CDR3 coding DNA: TGTGCCAGCAGCAAGGACTCAACCATACACTACGAGCAGTACTTC. The chain is built from TRBV2 and TRBJ2-7, with TRBD2 as a possible D gene (5 bases). The CDR3 spans 15 residues. The V end lost 6 bases, the J end lost 3 bases, and 18 bases lay between the germline ends. Germline values: CDR1 SNHLY, CDR2 FYNNEI. The complete variable domain, with remaining parts taken from reference TRBV2 and TRBJ2-7, reads EPEVTQTPSHQVTQMGQEVILRCVPISNHLYFYWYRQILGQKVEFLVSFYNNEISEKSEIFDDQFSVERPDGSNFTLKIRSTKLEDSAMYFCASSKDSTIHYEQYFGPGTRLTVT.

The chain recombines TRBV7-3 with TRBJ2-6; D remains ambiguous. This CDR3 has 15 amino acids. Germline CDR1 reads SGHTA; CDR2 reads FQGTGA. Trimming cost V 2 bases and J 0 bases, with 5 bases left between them. The chain's CDR3 is CASSLGNSGANVLTF. For the CDR3, the DNA is TGTGCCAGCAGCTTAGGTAACTCTGGGGCCAACGTCCTGACTTTC.

As regards this clone: A read error may produce the germline difference seen at one junction end. The rearrangement joins TRBV5-3 to TRBJ1-1; D remains ambiguous. TRBV5-3 has ORF status, its function being uncertain. The CDR3 runs to 13 residues. CDR3 coding DNA: TGTGCCAGCAGCTTCGAGGGATGGACTGAAGCTTTCTTT. It specifies CASSFEGWTEAFF.

The chain has TRBV6-5 and TRBJ2-5, with 8 bases fitting TRBD2. With 7 bases clipped from V and 5 bases from J, the junction kept 6 bases outside the gene matches. The CDR3 consists of 13 residues. Germline-derived CDR1 and CDR2 are MNHEY and SVGAGI. The CDR3 sequence is CASTGGPGETQYF. The DNA of the CDR3 is TGTGCCAGCACGGGAGGGCCGGGGGAGACCCAGTACTTC.

The chain recombines TRBV7-6 with TRBJ2-7, with 8 bases that match TRBD2. The ends lost 5 bases at V and 6 bases at J; junction bases unmatched: 9. There are 14 residues in the CDR3. From germline, CDR1 is SGHVS and CDR2 FNYEAQ. The CDR3 sequence: CASSRGGSRGEQYF. In DNA form, the CDR3 reads TGTGCCAGCAGCCGGGGGGGGTCGAGGGGCGAGCAGTACTTC.

This chain uses TRBV14 with TRBJ2-2; tentative D call: TRBD1 (6 bases). The V end lost 1 base, the J end lost 1 base, and 10 bases lay between the germline ends. This CDR3 is 16 amino acids long. CDR1 is SGHDN, CDR2 FVKESK, per germline. The CDR3 sequence is CASSQVEGVNTGELFF. In DNA, the CDR3 is TGTGCCAGCAGCCAAGTTGAGGGGGTGAACACCGGGGAGCTGTTTTTT.